This TCR beta chain was documented in a study of shared T cell receptors in the human thymus. From germline, CDR1 is LNHNV and CDR2 YYDKDF (reference sequence). The CDR3 sequence is 16 residues long. The V segment lost 2 bases and the J segment 3 bases; nucleotides outside the gene matches: 7. Here immunoSEQ multiplex PCR was the method, and the copy in TCRdb shows in-frame clones only, minus some. The sample consists of hundreds of thousands of clones, about 87% of them appearing once. The same sample was also studied in work on human thymus T cells. From that report: Corrective surgery for congenital heart defects was being performed on the healthy Finnish infants who served as donors. Thymus was obtained from resections taken during corrective heart surgery. In thymic and blood repertoires alike, V and J usage looked biased. There were highly overlapping thymic repertoires among unrelated individuals, as related research reported.

Sample: thymocytes. The genes are TRBV15 and TRBJ1-5; the match to TRBD1 covers 7 bases. The receptor comes from a boy younger than two with a congenital heart defect. In DNA form, the CDR3 reads TGTGCCACCAGCAGATCAGGGACAGACCCCAATCAGCCCCAGCATTTT. As protein: CATSRSGTDPNQPQHF.